Below are 12 T cell receptor beta chains sequenced from a single sample in a study of beta chain features in type 1 diabetes. Notes on the study in general: TCRB CDR3s from Type 1 diabetes patients were moderately but significantly shorter in all four CD4+ subsets.

No antigen has been identified for these receptors. The isolated RNA, all of it, was reverse transcribed, so expressed TCRB transcripts were what got sequenced. Profiling relied on immunoSEQ multiplex PCR, and the TCRdb table lists in-frame clones only, not all of them. In the table there are about 52,000 clones, roughly two fifths of which are singletons. The specimen sequenced was Tregs from blood. Every receptor here comes from a man under 40 with type 1 diabetes.

In nucleotides, the CDR3 is TGCGCCAGCAGCTTATCGACAGGATCCTACGAGCAGTACTTC. Amino acid sequence: CASSLSTGSYEQYF. The rearrangement uses TRBV5-1 and TRBJ2-7, with a weak D call TRBD1 (6 bases). Germline CDR1 reads SGHRS; CDR2 reads YFSETQ. The CDR3 spans 14 residues. V lost 2 bases to trimming and J lost 1 base, with 10 bases between them.

This chain joins TRBV7-9 and TRBJ2-5; TRBD2 matches at 12 bases. The CDR3 is made up of 16 amino acids. Losses at the gene ends were 5 bases for V and 4 bases for J; bases not matched to a gene: 8. In germline, CDR1 is SEHNR, CDR2 FQNEAQ (reference sequence). CDR3 coding DNA: TGTGCCAGCAGCCCGACTAGCGGGAGTACTTCAGAGACCCAGTACTTC. This gives the protein CASSPTSGSTSETQYF. The full variable domain, in which reference TRBV7-9 and TRBJ2-5 provide the parts outside the CDR3, is DTGVSQNPRHKITKRGQNVTFRCDPISEHNRLYWYRQTLGQGPEFLTYFQNEAQLEKSRLLSDRFSAERPKGSFSTLEIQRTEQGDSAMYLCASSPTSGSTSETQYFGPGTRLLVL.

This rearrangement joins TRBV4-2 to TRBJ2-1; TRBD2 matches 14 bases. J was trimmed by 10 bases and V by 2 bases; bases with no gene match: 10. CDR1 and CDR2 (germline): LGHNA, YNFKEQ. The CDR3 loop spans 17 amino acids. The chain's CDR3 is CASSQPAGLAGETEQFF. In DNA, the CDR3 is TGTGCCAGCAGCCAACCCGCGGGACTAGCGGGAGAAACGGAGCAGTTCTTC.

The chain couples TRBV27 to TRBJ1-1; no clear D gene. The germline CDR1 and CDR2 sequences are MNHEY and SMNVEV (reference sequence). The CDR3 extends over 16 amino acids. V was clipped by 4 bases and J by 5 bases, with 20 bases between them. In nucleotides, the CDR3 is TGTGCCAGCAGTTATCCTCCTGGACGGGGAAGGACTGAAGCTTTCTTT. It yields the protein CASSYPPGRGRTEAFF.

This chain links TRBV7-9 with TRBJ2-5; TRBD2 matches 7 bases. This CDR3 comprises 17 residues. The germline V gene encodes CDR1 SEHNR and CDR2 FQNEAQ (reference sequence). V lost 2 bases, J lost 3 bases, and 12 bases stayed unmatched. Written as DNA, the CDR3 is TGTGCCAGCAGCTTACGCTGGCTAGCGGACCCAAAAGAGACCCAGTACTTC. Amino acids: CASSLRWLADPKETQYF.

The V and J genes are TRBV7-3 and TRBJ2-1, with TRBD2 matching 11 bases. The CDR3 is 14 residues long. Unmatched junction bases numbered 3, after V lost 3 bases and J lost 8 bases. Germline lookup yields CDR1 SGHTA and CDR2 FQGTGA. The CDR3 nucleotides are TGTGCCAGCAGCTTTACTAGCGGGAGCTATGAGCAGTTCTTC. Amino acids: CASSFTSGSYEQFF.

The chain is built from TRBV6-6 and TRBJ2-7, with D perhaps TRBD1 (6 bases). Germline V CDR1 and CDR2: MNHNY, SVGAGI (reference sequence). The CDR3 has 14 amino acids. V shed 4 bases and J shed 4 bases, with 14 bases lying between them. The CDR3 loop is CASSSAGVGYEQYF. The DNA of the CDR3 is TGTGCCAGCAGTTCTGCAGGGGTTGGGTACGAGCAGTACTTC.

This clone was counted once. The chain combines TRBV28 with TRBJ1-2, with TRBD1 identical over 10 bases. The CDR3 contains 17 residues. Germline loops: CDR1 MDHEN, CDR2 SYDVKM. Trimming cost V 6 bases and J 0 bases; bases outside gene matches: 10. The CDR3 DNA reads as TGTGCCAGCAGCGGGGACAGGGGTAAAATTCCTAACTATGGCTACACCTTC. It yields the protein CASSGDRGKIPNYGYTF.

The chain links TRBV18 to TRBJ2-1, with D possibly TRBD1 on 5 matching bases. V was cut by 6 bases and J by 0 bases, with 18 bases left in between. CDR1 is KGHSH and CDR2 is LQKENI in the germline V gene. The CDR3 has 17 residues. CDR3 region: CASSRRSQVSSYNEQFF. The CDR3 DNA sequence: TGTGCCAGCTCCCGCCGTTCACAGGTTAGCTCCTACAATGAGCAGTTCTTC.

The CDR3 sequence is CASRRRTWSHTEAFF. The CDR3 bases are TGTGCCAGCAGGCGAAGAACGTGGAGTCACACTGAAGCTTTCTTT. V and J are TRBV6-5 and TRBJ1-1; no firm D call. The V gene lost 6 bases and the J gene lost 3 bases, with 17 bases spanning the gap. CDR1 MNHEY and CDR2 SVGAGI come from the germline V gene. This CDR3 contains 15 residues.

In this sample, this clone turned up a few times. The chain couples TRBV30 to TRBJ2-1; no clear D gene. CDR3 size: 14 residues. With 4 bases removed from V and 0 bases from J, the gap between germline ends came to 10 bases. In germline, CDR1 is GTSNPN, CDR2 SVGIG (reference sequence). The CDR3 nucleotides read TGTGCCTGGACTGTAACGGGCTCCTACAATGAGCAGTTCTTC. This encodes CAWTVTGSYNEQFF.

J is TRBJ2-1 and V is TRBV14; TRBD2 is a possible D gene (6 bases). Between the trimmed V and J ends, which lost 5 bases and 3 bases, there was a span of 11 bases. The V gene's germline CDR1 is SGHDN and CDR2 FVKESK. This CDR3 is built from 14 residues. Here the CDR3 reads CASSRDFFYNEQFF. DNA for the CDR3: TGTGCCAGCAGCAGGGACTTTTTCTACAATGAGCAGTTCTTC.